This TCR beta chain was recovered during a study of T cells in Graves' hyperthyroidism and ophthalmopathy. The CDR3 is 13 amino acids. Germline CDR1 and CDR2: SEHNR and FQNEAQ (reference sequence). Trimming removed 5 bases from V and 4 bases from J, with 11 bases in between. Amplification of TCR beta CDR3 regions was performed using RNA transcripts as template. In the first-round RT-PCR of the TCR CDR3, the HTBI primer set was used. TCRdb passed the multiplex PCR reads through MiXCR, listing each CDR3 protein once. Among roughly 600,000 distinct CDR3 sequences listed, around 15% were seen once. At least ten counts were recorded for this clonotype.

This TCR derives from a woman aged 45-65 years with Graves' ophthalmopathy. Sequenced sample: blood. This chain connects TRBV7-9 to TRBJ2-5, with D perhaps matching TRBD2 (5 bases). The CDR3: CASSPTSPETQYF. DNA for the CDR3: TGTGCCAGCAGCCCTACTAGTCCAGAGACCCAGTACTTC.